This passage covers 13 T cell receptor beta chains from one sample sequenced in a study of blood T cell repertoires in COVID-19. Clones were sequenced by immunoSEQ multiplex PCR, and TCRdb holds only the in-frame ones, with some missing. The table shows 52,000 or so clones, with approximately 78% occurring only once. Sequencing was performed on peripheral blood. The receptors were gathered from a human donor in a cohort sampled during active or convalescent COVID-19.

This chain links TRBV2 with TRBJ2-5; D perhaps matches TRBD1 (6 bases). V lost 7 bases, J lost 1 base, and 10 bases lay in between. This CDR3 has 13 amino acids. Per the germline V gene, CDR1 is SNHLY and CDR2 is FYNNEI. CDR3 protein: CASNQGLQETQYF. As DNA, the CDR3 is TGTGCCAGCAACCAGGGGCTCCAAGAGACCCAGTACTTC.

The sample holds a few counts of this clone. This chain uses TRBV7-2 with TRBJ1-2; 7 bases align to TRBD1. CDR3 length equals 13 residues. Unmatched junction bases numbered 7, after V lost 5 bases and J lost 7 bases. CDR1 is SGHTA, CDR2 FQGNSA, per germline. CDR3 in amino acids: CASSPDRFTGYTF. The CDR3 bases are TGTGCCAGCAGCCCGGACAGGTTTACTGGCTACACCTTC.

V gene TRBV19 combines with J gene TRBJ2-7, with TRBD1 identical over 8 bases. In germline, CDR1 is LNHDA, CDR2 SQIVND (reference sequence). The trim removed 5 bases at V and 3 bases at J, leaving 6 bases unmatched. There are 14 residues in the CDR3. The CDR3 DNA reads as TGTGCCAGTAGTCGGGGACAGGTATTCTACGAGCAGTACTTC. Translating it yields CASSRGQVFYEQYF.

This clone showed up just once. An end of the junction differs from the germline gene, which may be a read error. V and J are TRBV7-7 and TRBJ2-3; 7 bases fit TRBD1. Germline V CDR1 and CDR2: SSHAT, FNYEAQ (reference sequence). CDR3 length: 15 amino acids. CDR3 loop: CASSLGRGPTDTQYF. The CDR3 coding sequence is TGTGCTAGCAGCTTGGGTAGGGGGCCCACAGATACGCAGTATTTT.

This clone was counted only a few times. CDR3 nucleotides: TGTGCCAGCAGCTCTAGACAGGGTGGGGATCAGCCCCAGCATTTT. This encodes CASSSRQGGDQPQHF. The chain recombines TRBV7-8 with TRBJ1-5; TRBD1 agrees at 7 bases. This CDR3 contains 15 residues. J gave up 5 bases and V 4 bases, and 8 bases lay outside the gene matches. In germline, CDR1 is SGHVS, CDR2 FQNEAQ. The full variable domain, rest sourced from reference TRBV7-8 and TRBJ1-5, is GAGVSQSPRYKVAKRGQDVALRCDPISGHVSLFWYQQALGQGPEFLTYFQNEAQLDKSGLPSDRFFAERPEGSVSTLKIQRTQQEDSAVYLCASSSRQGGDQPQHFGDGTRLSIL.

This clone occurred a few times. This chain uses TRBV5-4 with TRBJ1-2, with D uncertain. The germline gives CDR1 SGHNT, CDR2 YYREEE (reference sequence). V shed 1 base and J shed 0 bases, with 10 bases lying between them. CDR3 length: 15 amino acids. Here the CDR3 reads CASSLIGTANYGYTF. In DNA form, the CDR3 reads TGTGCCAGCAGCTTGATCGGTACCGCTAACTATGGCTACACCTTC.

The chain combines TRBV19 with TRBJ2-1, with 8 bases identical to TRBD1. This CDR3 contains 14 residues. V shed 1 base, J shed 5 bases, and the junction held 1 base outside the gene matches. The germline gives CDR1 LNHDA, CDR2 SQIVND (reference sequence). CDR3 protein: CASSIGTGNNEQFF. The CDR3, as DNA: TGTGCCAGTAGTATAGGGACAGGGAACAATGAGCAGTTCTTC.

This clone was counted a few times. In DNA, the CDR3 is TGCGCCAGCAGCCCCCAACAGGGGGCAGTTTCACCCCTCCACTTT. This gives the protein CASSPQQGAVSPLHF. The chain is built from TRBV4-3 and TRBJ1-6; 9 bases align to TRBD1. Germline V gene sequence: CDR1 LGHNA, CDR2 YSLEER. The CDR3 is made up of 15 amino acids. Trimming at V came to 4 bases and at J to 9 bases, leaving 7 bases not matched to a gene.

The V gene is TRBV7-9, the J gene TRBJ1-4; 9 bases match TRBD1. Germline trimming cut 7 bases from V and 4 bases from J; bases unmatched to any gene: 4. Looked up from germline, CDR1 is SEHNR and CDR2 is FQNEAQ (reference sequence). This CDR3 contains 14 residues. CDR3 coding DNA: TGTGCCAGCAACCGGACAGGGGATAATGAAAAACTGTTTTTT. Protein product: CASNRTGDNEKLFF.

This clone was observed a few times. The chain employs TRBV4-3 and TRBJ1-6; unclear D gene. V dropped 0 bases and J dropped 3 bases, with 6 bases sitting between them. The CDR3 contains 15 residues. Per the germline V gene, CDR1 is LGHNA and CDR2 is YSLEER. The CDR3 DNA is TGCGCCAGCAGCCAAGATCTAGGCTATAATTCACCCCTCCACTTT. Amino acid sequence: CASSQDLGYNSPLHF.

The chain carries TRBV18 and TRBJ2-3, with 7 positions matching TRBD1. Per germline, CDR1 KGHSH and CDR2 LQKENI. The CDR3 runs to 14 residues. Germline trimming cut 3 bases from V and 5 bases from J; bases unmatched to any gene: 5. The CDR3 region has the DNA TGTGCCAGCTCACCCAACAGGGGCCTAGATACGCAGTATTTT. Translation: CASSPNRGLDTQYF. Combining the CDR3 with reference TRBV18 and TRBJ2-3 gives the whole variable domain NAGVMQNPRHLVRRRGQEARLRCSPMKGHSHVYWYRQLPEEGLKFMVYLQKENIIDESGMPKERFSAEFPKEGPSILRIQQVVRGDSAAYFCASSPNRGLDTQYFGPGTRLTVL.

This clone was detected once. The chain recombines TRBV7-6 with TRBJ2-7; tentative D call: TRBD1 (5 bases). CDR1 is SGHVS, CDR2 FNYEAQ, per germline. With 5 bases removed from V and 0 bases from J, the gap between germline ends came to 11 bases. The CDR3 length is 14 residues. The CDR3 coding sequence is TGTGCCAGCAGCAGCAGGGTTGGCTCCTACGAGCAGTACTTC. Encoded protein: CASSSRVGSYEQYF.

This clone occurred a few times. The chain combines TRBV6-5 with TRBJ1-5, with D possibly being TRBD1 (6 bases). This CDR3 comprises 15 residues. CDR1 is MNHEY, CDR2 SVGAGI, per germline. The V and J ends lost 5 bases and 5 bases respectively, with 16 bases between them. CDR3 coding DNA: TGTGCCAGCAGTCTAGTAGGGACACAGGATCAGCCCCAGCATTTT. Protein: CASSLVGTQDQPQHF.